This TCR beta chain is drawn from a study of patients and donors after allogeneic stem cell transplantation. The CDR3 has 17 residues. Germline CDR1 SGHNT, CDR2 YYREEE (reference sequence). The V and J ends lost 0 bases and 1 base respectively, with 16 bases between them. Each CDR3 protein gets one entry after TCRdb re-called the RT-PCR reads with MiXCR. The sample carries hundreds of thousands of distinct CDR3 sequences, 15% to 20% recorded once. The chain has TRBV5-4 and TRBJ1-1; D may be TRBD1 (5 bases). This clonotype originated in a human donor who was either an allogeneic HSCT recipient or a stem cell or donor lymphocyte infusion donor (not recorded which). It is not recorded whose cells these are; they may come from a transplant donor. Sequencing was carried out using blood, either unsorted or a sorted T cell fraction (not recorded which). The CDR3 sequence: CASSLGGALGANTEAFF. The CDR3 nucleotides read TGTGCCAGCAGCTTGGGGGGCGCCTTGGGAGCGAACACTGAAGCTTTCTTT. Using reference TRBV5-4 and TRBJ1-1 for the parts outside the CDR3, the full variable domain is ETGVTQSPTHLIKTRGQQVTLRCSSQSGHNTVSWYQQALGQGPQFIFQYYREEENGRGNFPPRFSGLQFPNYSSELNVNALELDDSALYLCASSLGGALGANTEAFFGQGTRLTVV.